A selection of T cell receptor beta chains follows, all from one sample in a study of blood T cell repertoires in COVID-19. TCRdb's table, derived via immunoSEQ multiplex PCR, lists solely in-frame clones and lacks some. The sample shows around 270,000 clones, roughly four fifths of them seen only once. The specimen sequenced was peripheral blood. Receptors originate from an older person with COVID-19, enrolled during active disease. Each CDR3 is given with its conserved first and last residue. Some rows have no size entry. The others give once, few or many, or a class for an expanded clone.

clone size	CDR3 length	V gene	J gene	CDR3 protein
.	15	TRBV18	TRBJ1-2	CASSPPGPANYGYTF
.	14	TRBV25-1	TRBJ1-2	CASSEPTAYYGYTF
.	18	TRBV4-1	TRBJ1-3	CASSQLASRRVSGNTIYF
.	18	TRBV7-2	TRBJ2-6	CASSFADRGASGANVLTF
few	15	TRBV5-5	TRBJ2-7	CASSTINRGNHEQYF
once	14	TRBV2	TRBJ2-7	CASRLQFPSYEQYF
.	14	TRBV5-4	TRBJ2-7	CASSLDAGGYEQYF
few	19	TRBV10-1	TRBJ1-5	CASSDGSGGSGGLGQPQHF
.	14	TRBV2	TRBJ2-5	CASSDGGIEETQYF
.	14	TRBV5-1	TRBJ1-1	CASSPDGQAGGAFF
.	13	TRBV12-3/TRBV12-4	TRBJ2-4	CASSLTATNIQYF
.	13	TRBV11-1	TRBJ2-1	CASSLRTDNEQFF
.	15	TRBV19	TRBJ1-5	CASKEVPRGNQPQHF
.	14	TRBV5-1	TRBJ2-5	CASTLGLRGETQYF
.	13	TRBV5-6	TRBJ1-2	CASTKQGAGDYTF
.	18	TRBV11-2	TRBJ1-2	CASSLGGGDSSINYGYTF
.	14	TRBV7-2	TRBJ1-3	CASSVGGSGNTIYF
.	14	TRBV5-6	TRBJ1-2	CASSGETTGNGYTF
.	13	TRBV6-5	TRBJ1-1	CASTLDRHTEAFF
.	14	TRBV2	TRBJ2-2	CASSPPGGTGELFF
.	15	TRBV3-1/TRBV3-2	TRBJ2-5	CASSQGGGGGETQYF
.	12	TRBV7-9	TRBJ2-1	CASSYRVGEQFF
few	17	TRBV14	TRBJ1-6	CASSQPHGVYYNSPLHF
.	14	TRBV5-1	TRBJ2-2	CASSSGFNTGELFF
.	14	TRBV27	TRBJ1-2	CASRDRGRFEGYTF
.	16	TRBV30	TRBJ2-3	CAWSGTSGSGTDTQYF
.	12	TRBV30	TRBJ1-1	CAWSRLGTEAFF
.	16	TRBV7-6	TRBJ2-5	CASSMRGLAGEETQYF
.	15	TRBV2	TRBJ2-5	CASRRTSGGGKTQYF
.	14	TRBV19	TRBJ1-5	CASMGQGQPQPQHF
.	15	TRBV19	TRBJ1-5	CATGESGYSNQPQHF
.	15	TRBV19	TRBJ1-1	CASSIFRGRNTEAFF
.	16	TRBV6-1	TRBJ2-2	CASSGREGRNTGELFF
.	12	TRBV6-2/TRBV6-3	TRBJ2-1	CASSKTTGQQFF
.	16	TRBV5-1	TRBJ2-2	CASKPTGTANTGELFF
.	13	TRBV27	TRBJ1-2	CASSRYDLNGYTF
.	13	TRBV28	TRBJ2-3	CASSFSRDELGYF
.	12	TRBV29-1	TRBJ2-3	CSVGEGPDTQYF
.	15	TRBV28	TRBJ2-7	CASSLGPGYNYEQYF
.	15	TRBV9	TRBJ2-5	CASSELAGGRETQYF
.	15	TRBV10-3	TRBJ1-3	CAIIRTGASGNTIYF
.	14	TRBV6-2/TRBV6-3	TRBJ2-7	CASSRTSGMYEQYF
.	19	TRBV11-2	TRBJ1-2	CASSFIVPKQRTGLRGYTF
.	12	TRBV5-1	TRBJ2-1	CASSPQIDEQFF